A selection of T cell receptor beta chains follows, all from one sample in a study of blood T cell repertoires in COVID-19. The method was immunoSEQ multiplex PCR; TCRdb's version includes in-frame clones alone and lacks a portion of them. The sample consists of about 160,000 clones, about 80% of them appearing once. Sample: peripheral blood. Receptor source: an elderly woman with acute or convalescent COVID-19. Each CDR3 is given with its conserved first and last residue. Fields, in order: J gene, clone size, CDR3 length, V gene, D gene, CDR3 DNA, CDR3 protein. The D gene is left open where the match is weak. Clone size appears in some rows only: once, few, many, or a class for an expanded clone.

J: TRBJ2-5; size: -; length: 13; V: TRBV19; D: TRBD1; DNA: TGTGCCAGTAAGGGACAGGGTGTAAAGACCCAGTACTTC; CDR3: CASKGQGVKTQYF
J: TRBJ2-7; size: -; length: 16; V: TRBV7-8; D: TRBD2; DNA: TGTGCCAGCAGCTTAGGGGGACTAGCGGGGGAGTTGGCGCAGTACTTC; CDR3: CASSLGGLAGELAQYF
J: TRBJ2-1; size: -; length: 17; V: TRBV21-1; D: -; DNA: TGTGCCAGCAGCAAGCAGACGGGGGGGAGCTCCTACAATGAGCAGTTCTTC; CDR3: CASSKQTGGSSYNEQFF
J: TRBJ2-7; size: -; length: 18; V: TRBV12-2; D: -; DNA: TGTGCAAGTCGCTTAGCCCACCTGGAGGACAGGAGCTCCTACGAGCAGTACTTC; CDR3: CASRLAHLEDRSSYEQYF
J: TRBJ2-1; size: -; length: 15; V: TRBV3-1/TRBV3-2; D: -; DNA: TGTGCCAGCAGCCAAGGAGGAGGGAGGAGGCATGAGCAGTTCTTC; CDR3: CASSQGGGRRHEQFF
J: TRBJ2-3; size: -; length: 18; V: TRBV30; D: TRBD2; DNA: TGTGCCTGGAGTCCAACTGTACTAGCGGGAGGGTTGACAGATACGCAGTATTTT; CDR3: CAWSPTVLAGGLTDTQYF
J: TRBJ1-6; size: -; length: 17; V: TRBV7-8; D: TRBD1; DNA: TGTGCCAGCAGCCCCCGGACAGGGGGGACCTATAATTCACCCCTCCACTTT; CDR3: CASSPRTGGTYNSPLHF
J: TRBJ1-1; size: -; length: 15; V: TRBV10-3; D: -; DNA: TGTGCCATCAGTGAGTCGAGCAGGGACACCACTGAAGCTTTCTTT; CDR3: CAISESSRDTTEAFF
J: TRBJ2-2; size: -; length: 19; V: TRBV5-1; D: -; DNA: TGCGCCAGCAGCTTGCTGGCTAGCGGGGGGACAGGGGCCACCGGGGAGCTGTTTTTT; CDR3: CASSLLASGGTGATGELFF
J: TRBJ2-1; size: once; length: 14; V: TRBV7-2; D: TRBD1; DNA: TGTGCCAGCAGCTTAGTAGGGGGCCGGAATGAGCAGTTCTTC; CDR3: CASSLVGGRNEQFF
J: TRBJ2-3; size: -; length: 15; V: TRBV18; D: TRBD2; DNA: TGTGCCAGCTCAGTTAGCGGGGTGAGCACAGATACGCAGTATTTT; CDR3: CASSVSGVSTDTQYF
J: TRBJ2-1; size: once; length: 17; V: TRBV19; D: TRBD1; DNA: TGTGCCAGTAGTATAGATCGGGCGACAGGGACCTACAATGAGCAGTTCTTC; CDR3: CASSIDRATGTYNEQFF
J: TRBJ2-7; size: -; length: 16; V: TRBV3-1/TRBV3-2; D: -; DNA: TGTGCCAGCAGCCCCCTAGGAGGGGTCCTCTCCTACGAGCAGTACTTC; CDR3: CASSPLGGVLSYEQYF
J: TRBJ2-7; size: -; length: 12; V: TRBV29-1; D: -; DNA: TGCAGCGTTTGGTACAGTACCTACGAGCAGTACTTC; CDR3: CSVWYSTYEQYF
J: TRBJ2-3; size: -; length: 14; V: TRBV20-1; D: TRBD2; DNA: TGCAGTGCTAGTACTAGCGGTCTCGCAGATACGCAGTATTTT; CDR3: CSASTSGLADTQYF
J: TRBJ2-1; size: -; length: 17; V: TRBV4-1; D: -; DNA: TGCGCCAGCAGCCAAGCTCCCCTTCCCGGGATAGGGAATGAGCAGTTCTTC; CDR3: CASSQAPLPGIGNEQFF
J: TRBJ1-1; size: -; length: 13; V: TRBV19; D: TRBD1; DNA: TGTGCCAGCGGACACAGGGGGGACTCTGGAGCTTTCTTT; CDR3: CASGHRGDSGAFF
J: TRBJ1-2; size: few; length: 12; V: TRBV5-6; D: -; DNA: TGTGCCAGCAGCTATGACAGCTATGGCTACACCTTC; CDR3: CASSYDSYGYTF
J: TRBJ1-1; size: -; length: 13; V: TRBV19; D: -; DNA: TGTGCCAGTAGGGCGGGGATCCACGCTGAAGCTTTCTTT; CDR3: CASRAGIHAEAFF
J: TRBJ2-7; size: once; length: 15; V: TRBV10-3; D: TRBD1; DNA: TGTGCCATCAGTGATCAGACAGGGGTGCGTCACGAGCAGTACTTC; CDR3: CAISDQTGVRHEQYF
J: TRBJ2-2; size: -; length: 14; V: TRBV24-1; D: -; DNA: TGTGCCACCACCGAGGGGACTGAGACCGGGGAGCTGTTTTTT; CDR3: CATTEGTETGELFF
J: TRBJ2-1; size: -; length: 17; V: TRBV9; D: -; DNA: TGTGCCAGCAGCGCCTCCATCGGCAAGGGGCCCTACAATGAGCAGTTCTTC; CDR3: CASSASIGKGPYNEQFF
J: TRBJ1-2; size: -; length: 13; V: TRBV7-8; D: TRBD1; DNA: TGTGCCAGCAGCGGGACAGGTGGTTATGGCTACACCTTC; CDR3: CASSGTGGYGYTF
J: TRBJ1-3; size: -; length: 16; V: TRBV5-1; D: TRBD1; DNA: TGCGCCAGCAGCTTTACAACAGGGGGAGGTGGAAACACCATATATTTT; CDR3: CASSFTTGGGGNTIYF
J: TRBJ1-2; size: -; length: 16; V: TRBV7-9; D: -; DNA: TGTGCCAGCAGCTTAGCCGGCGGGGGAACTAACTATGGCTACACCTTC; CDR3: CASSLAGGGTNYGYTF
J: TRBJ2-1; size: -; length: 14; V: TRBV6-5; D: TRBD2; DNA: TGTGCCAGCACGGCGAGACTAGCGGACAATGAGCAGTTCTTC; CDR3: CASTARLADNEQFF
J: TRBJ1-2; size: -; length: 11; V: TRBV4-1; D: -; DNA: TGCGCCAGTTCGGGGGGGATCGGCTACACCTTC; CDR3: CASSGGIGYTF
J: TRBJ2-1; size: -; length: 18; V: TRBV12-5; D: -; DNA: TGTGCTAGTGGTTTGGTCCTTTATGAGACAGGACTCTACAATGAGCAGTTCTTC; CDR3: CASGLVLYETGLYNEQFF
J: TRBJ2-7; size: -; length: 12; V: TRBV7-2; D: -; DNA: TGTGCCAGCAGCCCCTCGCGAGCGTCCTGGTACTTC; CDR3: CASSPSRASWYF
J: TRBJ1-3; size: -; length: 15; V: TRBV6-5; D: -; DNA: TGTGCCAGCAGTTACTCGCCAGGGGCTGGAAACACCATATATTTT; CDR3: CASSYSPGAGNTIYF
J: TRBJ1-6; size: few; length: 16; V: TRBV28; D: TRBD1; DNA: TGTGCCAGCAGTTTCTTACCGGGACAGGGGAATTCACCCCTCCACTTT; CDR3: CASSFLPGQGNSPLHF
J: TRBJ1-5; size: -; length: 18; V: TRBV11-3; D: TRBD1; DNA: TGTGCCAGCAGCCACTCGGACCACCGGGACAGGGCCCATCAGCCCCAGCATTTT; CDR3: CASSHSDHRDRAHQPQHF
J: TRBJ1-1; size: -; length: 14; V: TRBV18; D: TRBD1; DNA: TGTGCCAGCTCAGAGGGACAGCCGAACACTGAAGCTTTCTTT; CDR3: CASSEGQPNTEAFF
J: TRBJ1-3; size: few; length: 15; V: TRBV5-1; D: -; DNA: TGCGCCAGCAGCTTGGCCGGCAGGAACGAGAACACCATATATTTT; CDR3: CASSLAGRNENTIYF
J: TRBJ1-3; size: -; length: 16; V: TRBV30; D: -; DNA: TGTGCCTGGACCCCCCGTATGGCAGGGATTCGAAACACCATATATTTT; CDR3: CAWTPRMAGIRNTIYF
J: TRBJ1-2; size: few; length: 15; V: TRBV21-1; D: -; DNA: TGTGCCAGCAGCACGTGGACAGGGGGTAGCTATGGCTACACCTTC; CDR3: CASSTWTGGSYGYTF
J: TRBJ1-1; size: -; length: 15; V: TRBV5-1; D: -; DNA: TGCGCCAGCAGCTTGGACAGGCCAATGGGGACTGAAGCTTTCTTT; CDR3: CASSLDRPMGTEAFF
J: TRBJ2-3; size: -; length: 17; V: TRBV7-2; D: TRBD2; DNA: TGTGCCAGCAGCCGGCCTCTAGCGGGGGCCGGCACAGATACGCAGTATTTT; CDR3: CASSRPLAGAGTDTQYF
J: TRBJ1-3; size: once; length: 16; V: TRBV6-1; D: TRBD1; DNA: TGTGCCAGCAGTGCCCAGGACAGGGTCTCTGGAAACACCATATATTTT; CDR3: CASSAQDRVSGNTIYF
J: TRBJ1-1; size: once; length: 13; V: TRBV6-5; D: TRBD1; DNA: TGTGCCAGCATCTTATCCGGGGACAGCCCAGCTTTCTTT; CDR3: CASILSGDSPAFF
J: TRBJ1-5; size: -; length: 14; V: TRBV19; D: -; DNA: TGTGCCAGTAGTCCACAGGATAGCAATCAGCCCCAGCATTTT; CDR3: CASSPQDSNQPQHF
J: TRBJ2-3; size: -; length: 14; V: TRBV5-1; D: TRBD1; DNA: TGCGCCAGCAGCCAAGGGGGCTTGGGAGATACGCAGTATTTT; CDR3: CASSQGGLGDTQYF
J: TRBJ2-7; size: few; length: 16; V: TRBV14; D: -; DNA: TGTGCCAGCAGCCAAATATGGGCAGAAAACTCCTACGAGCAGTACTTC; CDR3: CASSQIWAENSYEQYF
J: TRBJ2-3; size: -; length: 16; V: TRBV5-8; D: TRBD2; DNA: TGTGCCAGCAGCTTTGGACTAGCGGGGGTAAGAGATACGCAGTATTTT; CDR3: CASSFGLAGVRDTQYF
J: TRBJ2-3; size: -; length: 15; V: TRBV10-3; D: TRBD2; DNA: TGTGCCATCAGTGAGGCGGGAGTCTCCACAGATACGCAGTATTTT; CDR3: CAISEAGVSTDTQYF
J: TRBJ2-6; size: -; length: 15; V: TRBV6-5; D: -; DNA: TGTGCCAGCAGTTTCAGGAGGGCTGGGGCCAACGTCCTGACTTTC; CDR3: CASSFRRAGANVLTF
J: TRBJ1-5; size: -; length: 14; V: TRBV2; D: -; DNA: TGTGCCAGCAGTGAAAGCGGGCCCAATCAGCCCCAGCATTTT; CDR3: CASSESGPNQPQHF
J: TRBJ2-3; size: few; length: 14; V: TRBV13; D: -; DNA: TGTGCCAGCAGCTTCCAGCGGAACACAGATACGCAGTATTTT; CDR3: CASSFQRNTDTQYF
J: TRBJ1-1; size: -; length: 15; V: TRBV18; D: -; DNA: TGTGCCAGCTCACCCTCAGGGGTAGCGAACACTGAAGCTTTCTTT; CDR3: CASSPSGVANTEAFF
J: TRBJ2-1; size: -; length: 14; V: TRBV6-6; D: TRBD1; DNA: TGTGCCAGCAGACAGGGGGCCTTCTACAATGAGCAGTTCTTC; CDR3: CASRQGAFYNEQFF
J: TRBJ1-5; size: few; length: 14; V: TRBV4-1; D: -; DNA: TGCGCCAGCAGCCAAGAAGAGGGCAATCAGCCCCAGCATTTT; CDR3: CASSQEEGNQPQHF
J: TRBJ1-6; size: -; length: 16; V: TRBV5-4; D: -; DNA: TGTGCCAGCAGCTTCTACGGGAGCTCCTATAATTCACCCCTCCACTTT; CDR3: CASSFYGSSYNSPLHF
J: TRBJ2-7; size: once; length: 12; V: TRBV29-1; D: TRBD1; DNA: TGCAGCGTCAGGACAGGGACCTACGAGCAGTACTTC; CDR3: CSVRTGTYEQYF
J: TRBJ2-7; size: -; length: 14; V: TRBV24-1; D: TRBD2; DNA: TGTGCCACCAGTGAGGCTAGCGGTCCCTACGAGCAGTACTTC; CDR3: CATSEASGPYEQYF
J: TRBJ1-2; size: -; length: 15; V: TRBV5-6; D: -; DNA: TGTGCCAGCACCCTATTACAGGGAGCTAACTATGGCTACACCTTC; CDR3: CASTLLQGANYGYTF
J: TRBJ1-6; size: -; length: 15; V: TRBV30; D: -; DNA: TGTGCCTGGAAAGCTGACAGTTTCCCCAATTCACCCCTCCACTTT; CDR3: CAWKADSFPNSPLHF
J: TRBJ2-3; size: -; length: 16; V: TRBV13; D: TRBD2; DNA: TGTGCCAGCAGCCTGCGGGCTAGCGGTAGCACAGATACGCAGTATTTT; CDR3: CASSLRASGSTDTQYF
J: TRBJ1-3; size: -; length: 15; V: TRBV5-1; D: -; DNA: TGCGCCAGCAGCGAAGGGACACGGGCTGGAAACACCATATATTTT; CDR3: CASSEGTRAGNTIYF
J: TRBJ1-2; size: -; length: 11; V: TRBV10-3; D: -; DNA: TGTGCCATCAGTGGGCTCTATGGCTACACCTTC; CDR3: CAISGLYGYTF